The 21 T cell receptor beta chains below were found in one sample sequenced in a study of T cell repertoires in cytomegalovirus infection. From the reads, TCRdb called clonotypes with MiXCR, one entry per CDR3 protein. The repertoire holds just over 150,000 distinct CDR3 sequences, with about a quarter as singletons. Sequencing input: PBMCs. Receptor source: a human donor in good health (CMV status not recorded). Some clones in this sample may be carry-over from other donors' samples.

V is TRBV10-3 and J is TRBJ1-4; D is ambiguous. Trimming stripped 0 bases from V and 6 bases from J, with 11 bases between. The CDR3 covers 15 residues. The germline V gene encodes CDR1 ENHRY and CDR2 SYGVKD. CDR3 residues: CAISESTTDHEKLFF. Written as DNA, the CDR3 is TGTGCCATCAGTGAGTCGACGACGGACCATGAAAAACTGTTTTTT.

The sample holds a few counts of this clonotype. This chain connects TRBV7-9 to TRBJ1-1, with TRBD1 matching 7 bases. The CDR3 loop spans 14 amino acids. Germline V lookup: CDR1 SEHNR, CDR2 FQNEAQ (reference sequence). Losses at the gene ends were 3 bases for V and 0 bases for J; bases not matched to a gene: 1. The CDR3 sequence is CASSLTGLNTEAFF. The CDR3 DNA reads as TGTGCCAGCAGCTTGACAGGGCTGAACACTGAAGCTTTCTTT.

This clonotype was detected only a few times. V is TRBV7-9 and J is TRBJ2-1; 11 bases are shared with TRBD2. CDR3 length: 15 amino acids. Trimming removed 2 bases from V and 5 bases from J; junction bases left unmatched: 2. Germline CDR1 and CDR2: SEHNR and FQNEAQ (reference sequence). CDR3 sequence: CASSLLTSGDNEQFF. The CDR3 DNA reads as TGTGCCAGCAGCTTACTGACTAGCGGGGACAATGAGCAGTTCTTC.

This clonotype was seen more than once but under ten times. The DNA of the CDR3 is TGTGCCAGCAGTCAACAGGGAGGGTTGGCCAAAAACATTCAGTACTTC. Translating gives CASSQQGGLAKNIQYF. The gene calls are TRBV2 and TRBJ2-4, with D maybe TRBD2 (7 bases). This CDR3 has 16 amino acids. Trimming took 5 bases from V and 1 from J, leaving 15 bases between them. CDR1 is SNHLY and CDR2 is FYNNEI in the germline V gene.

By sample fraction, this clonotype is large (0.1 to 1%). Written as DNA, the CDR3 is TGTGCCAGTCAGCTACGGGGGAATCAGCCCCAGCATTTT. Translated: CASQLRGNQPQHF. The rearrangement links TRBV28 to TRBJ1-5; D perhaps matches TRBD1 (5 bases). The CDR3 length is 13 residues. V was cut by 9 bases and J by 4 bases, with 13 bases left in between. CDR1 and CDR2 from the germline V gene are MDHEN and SYDVKM.

This clonotype has at least ten counts. V is TRBV23-1 and J is TRBJ1-4, with D possibly matching TRBD1 (5 bases). TRBV23-1 is treated as an ORF (open reading frame) with a function not yet certain. Trimming shortened V by 3 bases and J by 5 bases, and 19 bases separated the two germline ends. This CDR3 has 17 amino acids. The CDR3 spells CASSHETPGRINEKLFF. CDR3 nucleotides: TGCGCCAGCAGTCATGAAACTCCGGGACGGATAAATGAAAAACTGTTTTTT.

The chain couples TRBV13 to TRBJ2-7; 7 bases line up with TRBD2. The CDR3 has 15 amino acids. Per germline, CDR1 PRHDT and CDR2 FYEKMQ (reference sequence). V trimming: 1 base; J trimming: 6 bases; junction bases outside the gene matches: 9. The CDR3 nucleotides are TGTGCCAGCAGCTTAGCCAGCGGGAATCCAGGCGAGCAGTACTTC. As protein: CASSLASGNPGEQYF.

The chain recombines TRBV7-6 with TRBJ2-7; a possible D gene is TRBD1 (6 bases). Germline V CDR1 and CDR2: SGHVS, FNYEAQ. Trimming removed 2 bases at V and 6 bases at J, with 8 bases between. The CDR3 sequence is 12 residues long. The CDR3 loop is CASSLLGGEQYF. CDR3 coding DNA: TGTGCCAGCAGCTTACTAGGGGGCGAGCAGTACTTC.

The chain couples TRBV28 to TRBJ2-2; the D gene is possibly TRBD2 (7 bases). Germline V gene data show CDR1 as MDHEN and CDR2 as SYDVKM. Between the trimmed V and J ends, which lost 5 bases and 4 bases, there was a span of 14 bases. The CDR3 is 15 amino acids. This CDR3 reads CASSLGGQGTGELFF. The DNA of the CDR3 is TGTGCCAGCAGTCTCGGGGGGCAGGGCACCGGGGAGCTGTTTTTT.

In this sample, this clonotype turned up many times. The chain has TRBV27 and TRBJ1-1; 7 nucleotides line up with TRBD1. The V gene end was trimmed by 5 bases and the J gene end by 2 bases; junction bases not matched to a gene: 5. The CDR3 extends over 14 amino acids. Germline values: CDR1 MNHEY, CDR2 SMNVEV (reference sequence). The CDR3 nucleotides are TGTGCCAGCAGTCCGGGACAGATCAACACTGAAGCTTTCTTT. This codes for CASSPGQINTEAFF.

The rearrangement joins TRBV18 to TRBJ2-2; TRBD1 is a possible D gene (6 bases). CDR1 and CDR2 from the germline V gene are KGHSH and LQKENI. The V gene lost 6 bases and the J gene lost 0 bases, with 11 bases spanning the gap. The CDR3 runs 15 residues. The CDR3 is CASSPGTSNTGELFF. The CDR3 region has the DNA TGTGCCAGCTCCCCCGGGACATCGAACACCGGGGAGCTGTTTTTT. Full variable domain (rest looked up from reference TRBV18 and TRBJ2-2): NAGVMQNPRHLVRRRGQEARLRCSPMKGHSHVYWYRQLPEEGLKFMVYLQKENIIDESGMPKERFSAEFPKEGPSILRIQQVVRGDSAAYFCASSPGTSNTGELFFGEGSRLTVL.

Many counts were recorded for this clonotype. The rearrangement uses TRBV7-8 and TRBJ2-3, with 14 bases aligning to TRBD2. V was clipped by 5 bases and J by 5 bases; unmatched bases: 9. The CDR3 consists of 17 residues. Germline-derived CDR1 and CDR2 are SGHVS and FQNEAQ. CDR3 DNA: TGTGCCAGCAGCCAGCTGGGGACTAGCGGGAGTGTAGATACGCAGTATTTT. It translates to CASSQLGTSGSVDTQYF.

This clonotype came up a few times. The chain carries TRBV7-2 and TRBJ2-7; D unclear. Deletions cut 5 bases from V and 1 base from J, with 9 bases between. The V gene's germline CDR1 is SGHTA and CDR2 FQGNSA. The CDR3 extends over 13 amino acids. CDR3 in amino acids: CASSRGLSYEQYF. The CDR3 DNA is TGTGCCAGCAGCCGAGGCCTGTCCTACGAGCAGTACTTC.

The chain combines TRBV28 with TRBJ2-7; D may be TRBD1 or TRBD2 (7 bases each). Germline V gene sequence: CDR1 MDHEN, CDR2 SYDVKM. Deletions cut 10 bases from V and 1 base from J, with 20 bases between. This CDR3 is 15 amino acids long. DNA of the CDR3: TGTGCCATCAAGGGGGCGGGAGTGATTTCCTACGAGCAGTACTTC. Amino acids: CAIKGAGVISYEQYF.

A few counts support this clonotype. The chain employs TRBV7-9 and TRBJ2-7; no definite D call. Trimming pared 6 bases from V and 6 bases from J, leaving 9 bases between. In germline, CDR1 is SEHNR, CDR2 FQNEAQ (reference sequence). The CDR3 length is 11 residues. The CDR3 sequence is CASSLMGEQYF. The CDR3 coding sequence is TGTGCCAGCAGTTTAATGGGCGAGCAGTACTTC.

This clonotype was detected ten times or more. V is TRBV7-8 and J is TRBJ1-1, with D uncertain. CDR1 is SGHVS, CDR2 FQNEAQ, per germline. Deletions cut 3 bases from V and 2 bases from J, with 10 bases between. CDR3 length: 14 amino acids. In DNA, the CDR3 is TGTGCCAGCAGCTTCCGGACGGATAACACTGAAGCTTTCTTT. Translation gives CASSFRTDNTEAFF.

This clonotype was recorded a few times. The gene calls are TRBV29-1 and TRBJ2-2, with 9 positions matching TRBD2. J lost 4 bases, V lost 7 bases, and 10 bases had no gene match. The CDR3 has 15 amino acids. CDR1 is SQVTM and CDR2 is ANQGSEA in the germline V gene. CDR3 bases: TGCAGCGCCGTTCCCGGGACTAGCATCACCGGGGAGCTGTTTTTT. It encodes CSAVPGTSITGELFF.

Ten or more counts support this clonotype. The V and J genes are TRBV7-2 and TRBJ1-4; D gene unclear. The V gene's germline CDR1 is SGHTA and CDR2 FQGNSA. V shed 2 bases and J shed 8 bases, with 18 bases lying between them. There are 16 residues in the CDR3. CDR3 nucleotide sequence: TGTGCCAGCAGCTTAAAGGCCGGTGGCCTCGGGGAAAAACTGTTTTTT. It is translated as CASSLKAGGLGEKLFF.

V is TRBV4-1 and J is TRBJ1-2, with a possible D match to TRBD1 (5 bases). This CDR3 is built from 17 residues. The germline V and J ends were trimmed by 5 bases and 0 bases, with 19 bases remaining between them. The germline CDR1 and CDR2 sequences are MGHRA and YSYEKL. The chain's CDR3 is CASSGGTRVETNYGYTF. The CDR3 region has the DNA TGCGCCAGCAGCGGGGGGACCCGGGTCGAGACTAACTATGGCTACACCTTC.

This clonotype was counted at least ten times. V gene TRBV30 combines with J gene TRBJ2-1; perhaps TRBD2 as D (5 bases). The CDR3 loop spans 15 amino acids. Germline V gene data show CDR1 as GTSNPN and CDR2 as SVGIG (reference sequence). V lost 3 bases and J 4 bases, leaving 16 bases between the germline ends. The CDR3, as DNA: TGTGCCTGGAGCGGGGAGAGCGGAAAATACAATGAGCAGTTCTTC. Protein sequence: CAWSGESGKYNEQFF.

This clonotype was detected only a few times. This chain joins TRBV5-1 and TRBJ1-1; no definite D call. Germline CDR1 SGHRS, CDR2 YFSETQ. Between the trimmed V and J ends, which lost 10 bases and 0 bases, there was a span of 16 bases. CDR3 length: 14 amino acids. CDR3 coding DNA: TGCGCCCCGAACCACCCGACCGTGAACACTGAAGCTTTCTTT. Translation gives CAPNHPTVNTEAFF.